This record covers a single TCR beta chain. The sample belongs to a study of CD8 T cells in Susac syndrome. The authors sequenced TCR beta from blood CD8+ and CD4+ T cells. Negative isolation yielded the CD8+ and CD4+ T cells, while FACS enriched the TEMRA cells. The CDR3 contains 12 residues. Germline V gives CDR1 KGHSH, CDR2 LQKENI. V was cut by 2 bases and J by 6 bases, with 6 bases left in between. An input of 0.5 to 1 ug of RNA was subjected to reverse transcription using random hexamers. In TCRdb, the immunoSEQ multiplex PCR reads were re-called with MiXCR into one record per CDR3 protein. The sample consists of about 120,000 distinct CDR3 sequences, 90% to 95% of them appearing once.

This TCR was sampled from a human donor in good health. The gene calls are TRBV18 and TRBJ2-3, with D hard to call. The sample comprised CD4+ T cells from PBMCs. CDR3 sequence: CASSPVSDTQYF. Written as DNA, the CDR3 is TGTGCCAGCTCACCAGTATCTGATACGCAGTATTTT.